This section outlines one TCR beta chain sequence together with its context. The target antigen is unknown. This CDR3 spans 16 amino acids. Trimming at V came to 0 bases and at J to 6 bases, leaving 6 bases not matched to a gene. CDR1 and CDR2 from the germline V gene are SGHDT and YYEEEE. These data originate in a study of T cell responses to AZD1222 COVID-19 vaccine. About the research overall: Second-dose recipients at about 4 or about 12 weeks were treated as one pooled group.

Assay: immunoSEQ multiplex PCR; the TCRdb copy retains only in-frame clones and omits some. The table shows under 140,000 clones, with approximately 90% occurring only once. Study results and caveats: Unmutated variant regions are reportedly targeted by nearly half of spike-specific TCRs. Sampling captured repertoires only after the peak T cell response.

This sequence joins TRBV5-6 and TRBJ1-6; 7 nucleotides agree with TRBD1. This receptor was obtained from an adult in good health. The starting material was peripheral blood, obtained on day 0 of AZD1222 vaccination. CDR3 amino acids: CASSLADRVPNSPLHF. CDR3 bases: TGTGCCAGCAGCTTGGCCGACAGGGTTCCTAATTCACCCCTCCACTTT.